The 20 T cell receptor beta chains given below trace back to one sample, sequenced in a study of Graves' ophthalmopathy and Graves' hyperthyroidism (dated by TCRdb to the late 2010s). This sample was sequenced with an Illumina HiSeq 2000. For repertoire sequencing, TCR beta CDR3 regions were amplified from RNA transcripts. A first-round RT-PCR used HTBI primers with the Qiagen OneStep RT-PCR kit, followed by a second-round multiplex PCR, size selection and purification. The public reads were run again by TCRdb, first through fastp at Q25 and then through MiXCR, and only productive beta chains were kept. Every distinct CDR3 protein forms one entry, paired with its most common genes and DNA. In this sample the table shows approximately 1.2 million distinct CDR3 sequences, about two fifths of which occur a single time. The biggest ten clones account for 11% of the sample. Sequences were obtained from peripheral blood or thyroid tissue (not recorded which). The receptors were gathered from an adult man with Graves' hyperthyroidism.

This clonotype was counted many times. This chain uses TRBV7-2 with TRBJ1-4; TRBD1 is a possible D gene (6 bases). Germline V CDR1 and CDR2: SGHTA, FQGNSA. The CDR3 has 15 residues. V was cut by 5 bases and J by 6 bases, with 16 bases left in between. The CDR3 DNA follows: TGTGCCAGCAGCACCTGGGGGGCGATAGATGAAAAACTGTTTTTT. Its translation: CASSTWGAIDEKLFF.

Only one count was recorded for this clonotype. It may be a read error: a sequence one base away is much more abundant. CDR3 DNA: TGTGCCAGCAGCTCGGACCGGGACGAACAAGAGACCCAGTACTTC. Protein sequence: CASSSDRDEQETQYF. This sequence joins TRBV11-1 and TRBJ2-5; the D gene could be TRBD1 or TRBD2 (5 bases each). The length of the CDR3 is 15 residues. Germline CDR1 reads SGHAT; CDR2 reads FQDESV (reference sequence). Trimming stripped 4 bases from V and 2 bases from J, with 14 bases between.

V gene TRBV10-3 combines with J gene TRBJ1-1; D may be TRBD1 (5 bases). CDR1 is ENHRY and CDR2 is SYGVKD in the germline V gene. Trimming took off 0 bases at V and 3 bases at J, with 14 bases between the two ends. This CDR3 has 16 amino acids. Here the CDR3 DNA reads TGTGCCATCAGTGAGTCGCGACAGAGGGATGACACTGAAGCTTTCTTT. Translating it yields CAISESRQRDDTEAFF.

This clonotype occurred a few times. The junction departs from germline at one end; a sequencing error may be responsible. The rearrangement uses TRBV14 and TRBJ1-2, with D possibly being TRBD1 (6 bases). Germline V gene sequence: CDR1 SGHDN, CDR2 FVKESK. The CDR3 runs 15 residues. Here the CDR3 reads CASIQTGPARKGYTF. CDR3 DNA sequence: TGTGCCAGCATCCAAACAGGGCCCGCCAGGAAGGGCTACACCTTC.

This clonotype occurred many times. The CDR3 sequence: CASSVGSGNEKLFF. The CDR3 DNA reads as TGTGCCAGCAGCGTAGGCTCGGGGAATGAAAAACTGTTTTTT. The chain links TRBV9 to TRBJ1-4; D remains unclear. The CDR3 runs to 14 residues. Germline CDR1 and CDR2: SGDLS and YYNGEE. V was trimmed by 0 bases and J by 5 bases, leaving 8 bases between them.

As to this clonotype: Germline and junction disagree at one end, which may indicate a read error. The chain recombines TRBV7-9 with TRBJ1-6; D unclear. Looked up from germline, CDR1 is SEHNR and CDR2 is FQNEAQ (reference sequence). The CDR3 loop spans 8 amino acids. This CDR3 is CASRPPHF. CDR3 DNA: TGTGCCAGCAGACCCCCCCACTTT.

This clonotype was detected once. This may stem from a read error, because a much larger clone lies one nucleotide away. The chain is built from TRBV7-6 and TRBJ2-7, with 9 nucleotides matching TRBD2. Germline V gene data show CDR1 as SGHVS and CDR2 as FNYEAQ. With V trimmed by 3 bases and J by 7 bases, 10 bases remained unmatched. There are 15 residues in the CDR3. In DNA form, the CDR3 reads TGTGCCAGCAGCTTCGGGCTAGCGGGACAGAGTGAGCAGTACTTC. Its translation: CASSFGLAGQSEQYF.

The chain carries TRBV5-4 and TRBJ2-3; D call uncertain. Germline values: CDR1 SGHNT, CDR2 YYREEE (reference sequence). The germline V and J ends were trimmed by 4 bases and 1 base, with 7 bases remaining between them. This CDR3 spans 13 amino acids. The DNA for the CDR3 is TGTGCCAGCAGCACCTCCCGCACAGATACGCAGTATTTT. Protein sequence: CASSTSRTDTQYF.

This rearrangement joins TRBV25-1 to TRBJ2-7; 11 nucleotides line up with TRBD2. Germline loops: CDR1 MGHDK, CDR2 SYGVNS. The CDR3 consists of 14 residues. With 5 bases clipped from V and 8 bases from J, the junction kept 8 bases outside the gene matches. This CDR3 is CASSPGLAGGKQYF. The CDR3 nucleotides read TGTGCCAGCAGTCCCGGGCTAGCGGGGGGTAAGCAGTACTTC.

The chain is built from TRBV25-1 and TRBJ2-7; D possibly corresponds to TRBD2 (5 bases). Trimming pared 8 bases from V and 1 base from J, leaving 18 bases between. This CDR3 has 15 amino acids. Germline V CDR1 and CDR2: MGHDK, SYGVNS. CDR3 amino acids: CASVESGEGSYEQYF. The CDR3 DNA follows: TGTGCCAGCGTTGAGTCAGGTGAGGGTTCCTACGAGCAGTACTTC.

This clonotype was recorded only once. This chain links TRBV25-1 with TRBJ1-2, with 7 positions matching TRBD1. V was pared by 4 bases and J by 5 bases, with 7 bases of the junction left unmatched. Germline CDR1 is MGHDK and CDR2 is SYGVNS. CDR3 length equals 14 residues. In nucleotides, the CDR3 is TGTGCCAGCAGTGCTGCTGCACAGGGGTATGGCTACACCTTC. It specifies CASSAAAQGYGYTF.

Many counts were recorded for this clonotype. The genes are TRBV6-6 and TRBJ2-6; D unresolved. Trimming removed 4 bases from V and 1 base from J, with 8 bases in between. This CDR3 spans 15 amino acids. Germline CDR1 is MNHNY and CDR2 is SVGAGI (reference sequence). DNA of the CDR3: TGTGCCAGCAGTTCGTTGAGGTCTGGGGCCAACGTCCTGACTTTC. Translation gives CASSSLRSGANVLTF.

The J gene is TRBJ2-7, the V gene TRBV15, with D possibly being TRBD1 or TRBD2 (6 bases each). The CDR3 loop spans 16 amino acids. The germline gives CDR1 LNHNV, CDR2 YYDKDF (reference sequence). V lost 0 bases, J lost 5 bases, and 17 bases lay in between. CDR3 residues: CATSRDRGRDVDEQYF. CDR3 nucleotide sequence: TGTGCCACCAGCAGAGATCGGGGGCGGGACGTGGACGAGCAGTACTTC.

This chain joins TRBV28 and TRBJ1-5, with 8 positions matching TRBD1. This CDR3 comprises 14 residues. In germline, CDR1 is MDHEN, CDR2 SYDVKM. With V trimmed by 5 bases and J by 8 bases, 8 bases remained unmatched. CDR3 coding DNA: TGTGCCAGCAGTGCCCGACAGGGGTGGAAGCCCCAGCATTTT. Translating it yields CASSARQGWKPQHF.

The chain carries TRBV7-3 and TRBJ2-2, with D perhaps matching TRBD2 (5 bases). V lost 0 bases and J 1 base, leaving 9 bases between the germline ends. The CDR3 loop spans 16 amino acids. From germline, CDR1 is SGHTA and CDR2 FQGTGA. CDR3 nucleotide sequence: TGTGCCAGCAGCTTAACCGGGATTGTGAACACCGGGGAGCTGTTTTTT. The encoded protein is CASSLTGIVNTGELFF.

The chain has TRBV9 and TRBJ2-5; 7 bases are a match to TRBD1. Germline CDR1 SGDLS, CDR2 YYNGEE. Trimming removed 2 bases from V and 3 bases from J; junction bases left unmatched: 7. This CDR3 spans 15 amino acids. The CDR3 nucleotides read TGTGCCAGCAGCGTGCAGGGGGTGTTTAAAGAGACCCAGTACTTC. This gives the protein CASSVQGVFKETQYF.

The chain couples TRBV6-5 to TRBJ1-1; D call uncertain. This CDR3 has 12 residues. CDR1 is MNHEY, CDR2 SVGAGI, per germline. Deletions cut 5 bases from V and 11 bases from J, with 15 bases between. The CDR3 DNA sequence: TGTGCCAGCAGTGAAGCGGGTAGCGGGGCTTTCTTT. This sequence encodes CASSEAGSGAFF.

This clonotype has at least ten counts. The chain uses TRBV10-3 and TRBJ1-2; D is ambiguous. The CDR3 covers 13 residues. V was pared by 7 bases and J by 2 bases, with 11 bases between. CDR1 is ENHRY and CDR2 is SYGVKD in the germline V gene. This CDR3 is CAITAESNYGYTF. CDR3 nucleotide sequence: TGTGCCATCACTGCAGAGTCGAACTATGGCTACACCTTC.

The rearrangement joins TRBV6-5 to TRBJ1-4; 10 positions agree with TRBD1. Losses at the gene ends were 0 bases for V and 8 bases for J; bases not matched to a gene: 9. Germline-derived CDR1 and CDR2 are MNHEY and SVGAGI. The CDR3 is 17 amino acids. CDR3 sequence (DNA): TGTGCCAGCAGTTACTCTCTCCGACAGGGGGCTTTGGAAAAACTGTTTTTT. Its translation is CASSYSLRQGALEKLFF.

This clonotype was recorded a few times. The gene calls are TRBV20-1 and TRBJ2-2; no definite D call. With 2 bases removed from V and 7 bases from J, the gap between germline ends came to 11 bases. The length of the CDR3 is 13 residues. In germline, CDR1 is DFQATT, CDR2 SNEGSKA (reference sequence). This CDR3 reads CSARTDSGGELFF. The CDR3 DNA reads TGCAGTGCTAGAACCGATTCCGGCGGGGAGCTGTTTTTT.